The entry that follows covers one T cell receptor (beta chain) sequence. Its antigen is undetermined. The method was immunoSEQ multiplex PCR; TCRdb's version includes in-frame clones alone and lacks a portion of them. Of under 35,000 clones listed, about 91% were seen once; the top ten hold less than 8.5%. These data come from a study of lymphopenia after photon versus proton radiotherapy. This CDR3 contains 16 residues. Germline CDR1 is SGHDT and CDR2 is YYEEEE. The junction had 13 bases not matched to a gene; V was cut back by 2 bases and J by 6 bases. Whole-study results and caveats: After the lymphocyte nadir, photon-treated repertoires showed oligoclonal expansion, especially of CD8+ Temra cells.

The chain couples TRBV5-6 to TRBJ2-5; 7 positions agree with TRBD2. The sequences come from peripheral blood, collected from a patient treated with proton-based radiotherapy. This receptor was obtained from a woman between 65 and 79 years old with pancreatic cancer. Some clones in this sample may be carry-over from other donors' samples. Here the CDR3 reads CASSFAMTSRAKTQYF. In nucleotides, the CDR3 is TGTGCCAGCAGCTTTGCCATGACTAGCAGAGCGAAGACCCAGTACTTC.